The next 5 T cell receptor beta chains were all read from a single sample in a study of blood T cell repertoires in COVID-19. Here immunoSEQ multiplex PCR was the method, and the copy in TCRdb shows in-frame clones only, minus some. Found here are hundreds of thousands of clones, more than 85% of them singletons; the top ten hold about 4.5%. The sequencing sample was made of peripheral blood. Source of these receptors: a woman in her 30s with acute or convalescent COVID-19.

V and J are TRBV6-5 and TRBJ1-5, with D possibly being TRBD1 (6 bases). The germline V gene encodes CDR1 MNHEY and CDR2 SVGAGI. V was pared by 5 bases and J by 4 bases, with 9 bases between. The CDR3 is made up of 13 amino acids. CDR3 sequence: CASSPQGNQPQHF. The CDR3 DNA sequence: TGTGCCAGCAGTCCTCAGGGGAATCAGCCCCAGCATTTT.

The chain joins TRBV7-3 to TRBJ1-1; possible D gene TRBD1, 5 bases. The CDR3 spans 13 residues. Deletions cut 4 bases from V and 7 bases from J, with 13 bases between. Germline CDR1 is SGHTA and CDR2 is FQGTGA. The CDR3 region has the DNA TGTGCCAGCAGCTCATCGGACACTGATGAAGCTTTCTTT. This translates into CASSSSDTDEAFF.

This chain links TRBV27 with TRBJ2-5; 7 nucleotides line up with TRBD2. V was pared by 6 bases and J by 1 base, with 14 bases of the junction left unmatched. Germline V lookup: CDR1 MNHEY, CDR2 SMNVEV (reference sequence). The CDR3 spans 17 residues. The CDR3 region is CASSLVGRGTLQETQYF. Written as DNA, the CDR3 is TGTGCCAGCAGCCTAGTGGGGCGGGGGACCCTCCAAGAGACCCAGTACTTC.

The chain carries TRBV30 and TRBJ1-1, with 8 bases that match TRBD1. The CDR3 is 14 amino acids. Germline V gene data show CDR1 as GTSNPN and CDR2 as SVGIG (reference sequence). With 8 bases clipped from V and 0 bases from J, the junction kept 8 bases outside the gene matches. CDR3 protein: CARTQGGMNTEAFF. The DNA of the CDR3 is TGTGCCCGGACACAGGGGGGGATGAACACTGAAGCTTTCTTT. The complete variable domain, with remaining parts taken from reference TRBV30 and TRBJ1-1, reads SQTIHQWPATLVQPVGSPLSLECTVEGTSNPNLYWYRQAAGRGLQLLFYSVGIGQISSEVPQNLSASRPQDRQFILSSKKLLLSDSGFYLCARTQGGMNTEAFFGQGTRLTVV.

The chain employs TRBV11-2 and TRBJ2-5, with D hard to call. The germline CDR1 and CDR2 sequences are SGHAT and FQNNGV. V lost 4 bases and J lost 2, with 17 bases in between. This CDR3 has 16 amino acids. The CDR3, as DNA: TGTGCCAGCAGCTCACAGACGCGTCAAACACAAGAGACCCAGTACTTC. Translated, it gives CASSSQTRQTQETQYF.